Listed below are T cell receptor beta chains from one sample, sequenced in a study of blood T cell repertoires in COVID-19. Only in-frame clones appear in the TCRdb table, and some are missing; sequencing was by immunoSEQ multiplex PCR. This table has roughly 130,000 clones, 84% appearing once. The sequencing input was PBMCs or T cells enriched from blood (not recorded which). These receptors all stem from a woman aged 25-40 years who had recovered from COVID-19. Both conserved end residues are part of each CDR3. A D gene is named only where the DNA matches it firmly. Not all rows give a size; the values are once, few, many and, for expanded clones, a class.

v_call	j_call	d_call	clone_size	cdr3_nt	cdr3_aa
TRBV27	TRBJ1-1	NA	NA	TGTGCCAGCAGTCACAGGGAGAACACTGAAGCTTTCTTT	CASSHRENTEAFF
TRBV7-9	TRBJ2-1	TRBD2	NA	TGTGCCAGCAGAGGCGGGGCGGGAGTGTGGAATGAGCAGTTCTTC	CASRGGAGVWNEQFF
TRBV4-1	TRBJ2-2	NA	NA	TGCGCCAGCAGCCAAGTCCCGCGGACCGGGGAGCTGTTTTTT	CASSQVPRTGELFF
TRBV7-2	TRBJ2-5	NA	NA	TGTGCCAGCAGCTTAGGTAGCGCCAGCGCCCAAGAGACCCAGTACTTC	CASSLGSASAQETQYF
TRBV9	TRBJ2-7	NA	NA	TGTGCCAGCAGCCGATCTGGGACAAGCTACGAGCAGTACTTC	CASSRSGTSYEQYF
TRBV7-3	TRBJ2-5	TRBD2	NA	TGTGCCAGCAGCTTAGCGGGAGTAGCAGAGACCCAGTACTTC	CASSLAGVAETQYF
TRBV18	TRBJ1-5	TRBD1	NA	TGTGCCAGCTCACCGGGACAGGGGGATCAGCCCCAGCATTTT	CASSPGQGDQPQHF
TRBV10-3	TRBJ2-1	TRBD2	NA	TGTGCCATCAGCCCGCTTAGCGGGAGTCGAAATGAGCAGTTCTTC	CAISPLSGSRNEQFF
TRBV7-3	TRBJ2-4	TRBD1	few	TGTGCCAGCAGCTTAGATACAGGGGCGGACATTCAGTACTTC	CASSLDTGADIQYF
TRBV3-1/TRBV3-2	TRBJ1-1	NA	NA	TGTGCCAGCAGCCAAGTCTCTCGGCGGGCTTTCTTT	CASSQVSRRAFF
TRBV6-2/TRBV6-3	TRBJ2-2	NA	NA	TGTGCCAGCAGTCAGGGACTTACCGGGGAGCTGTTTTTT	CASSQGLTGELFF
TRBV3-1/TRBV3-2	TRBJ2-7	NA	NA	TGTGCCAGCAGCCCCCGCTCCGGCGAGCAGTACTTC	CASSPRSGEQYF
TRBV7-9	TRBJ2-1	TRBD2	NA	TGTGCCAGCAGCTTACCCCGGGTAGCGGGGTACAATGAGCAGTTCTTC	CASSLPRVAGYNEQFF
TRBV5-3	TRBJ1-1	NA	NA	TGTGCCAGAAGCCAAGACAAGCAAAACACTGAAGCTTTCTTT	CARSQDKQNTEAFF
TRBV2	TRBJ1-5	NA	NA	TGTGCCAGCAGTGTAGAAAATAGCAATCAGCCCCAGCATTTT	CASSVENSNQPQHF
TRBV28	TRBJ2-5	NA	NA	TGTGCCAGCAGTTTACGTAGCAGACAAGAGACCCAGTACTTC	CASSLRSRQETQYF
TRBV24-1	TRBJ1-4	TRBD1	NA	TGTGCCACCAGTGCCCTGGGACAGGGAGGGCGAAAACTGTTTTTT	CATSALGQGGRKLFF
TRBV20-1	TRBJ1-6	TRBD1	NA	TGCAGCCAGGGCAGGGGGACACCCCTCCACTTT	CSQGRGTPLHF
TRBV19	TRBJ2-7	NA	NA	TGTGCCAGTAGTATTAGGGGGAACTCTTACGAGCAGTACTTC	CASSIRGNSYEQYF
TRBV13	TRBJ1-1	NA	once	TGTGCCAGCAGCTTTAGGGGGGGCGGTACTGAAGCTTTCTTT	CASSFRGGGTEAFF
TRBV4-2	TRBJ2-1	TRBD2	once	TGTGCCAGCAGCCCCCGACTAGCGGGAGGCAATGAGCAGTTCTTC	CASSPRLAGGNEQFF
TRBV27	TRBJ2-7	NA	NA	TGTGCCAGCAGTTTATCCCCCAGGGCTGGGGAGCAGTACTTC	CASSLSPRAGEQYF
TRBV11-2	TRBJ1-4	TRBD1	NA	TGTGCCAGCAGCTCACCGGGGACAGGGGAAGGTGAAAAACTGTTTTTT	CASSSPGTGEGEKLFF
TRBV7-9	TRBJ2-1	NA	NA	TGTGCCAGCAGCGCCTCGGAGTACAATGAGCAGTTCTTC	CASSASEYNEQFF
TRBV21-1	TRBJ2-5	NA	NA	TGTGCCAGCAGCATCGATGGGTTTAGGACTAGCGGAAAAGAGACCCAGTACTTC	CASSIDGFRTSGKETQYF
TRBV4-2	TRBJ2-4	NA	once	TGTGCCAGCAGCCAACAAGGAACCGGGAGCACCAAAAACATTCAGTACTTC	CASSQQGTGSTKNIQYF
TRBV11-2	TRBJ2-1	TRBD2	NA	TGTGCCAGCAGCTCCCTTAGCGGGAGGCACTCCTACAATGAGCAGTTCTTC	CASSSLSGRHSYNEQFF
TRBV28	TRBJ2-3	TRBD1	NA	TGTGCCAGCATGGACAGGGGCCCAGATACGCAGTATTTT	CASMDRGPDTQYF
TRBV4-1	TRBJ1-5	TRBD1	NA	TGCGCCAGCAGCCAGCATCCCCTTCGGACAGGGCAGACTCAGCCCCAGCATTTT	CASSQHPLRTGQTQPQHF
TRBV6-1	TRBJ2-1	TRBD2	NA	TGTGCCAGCAGTGAAGCGTATTCTAGCGGGAGTTCATACAATGAGCAGTTCTTC	CASSEAYSSGSSYNEQFF
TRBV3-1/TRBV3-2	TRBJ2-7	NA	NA	TGTGCCAGCAGCCAAGATAGTGGGGGAGAGGAACTAGCACAAGAGTCAAGGCCCTACGAGCAGTACTTC	CASSQDSGGEELAQESRPYEQYF
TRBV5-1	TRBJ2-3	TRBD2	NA	TGCGCCAGCAGCTTGGAGGGAGGGGCAGATACGCAGTATTTT	CASSLEGGADTQYF
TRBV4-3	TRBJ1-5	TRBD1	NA	TGCGCCAGCAGCCAAGATCGCCCAGGGGGCAATTGGAATCAGCCCCAGCATTTT	CASSQDRPGGNWNQPQHF
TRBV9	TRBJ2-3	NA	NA	TGTGCCAGCAGCGTAAACGTGGGGGGAGATACGCAGTATTTT	CASSVNVGGDTQYF
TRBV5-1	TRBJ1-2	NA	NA	TGCGCCAGCAGCCCCGCGTCGGGGGGCTATGGCTACACCTTC	CASSPASGGYGYTF
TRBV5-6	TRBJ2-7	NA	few	TGTGCCAGCAGCAGTGGACAGCGCTACGAGCAGTACTTC	CASSSGQRYEQYF
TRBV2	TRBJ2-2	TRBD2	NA	TGTGCCAGCACTATCACTAGCGGGAGGTTTAGAACCGGGGAGCTGTTTTTT	CASTITSGRFRTGELFF
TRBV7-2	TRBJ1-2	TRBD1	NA	TGTGCCAGCAGCCGTGGACAGGGGGGCTATGGCTACACCTTC	CASSRGQGGYGYTF
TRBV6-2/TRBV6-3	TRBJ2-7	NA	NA	TGTGCCAGCAGCCGACGGGAGCACTACGAGCAGTACTTC	CASSRREHYEQYF
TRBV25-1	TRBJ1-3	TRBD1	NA	TGTGCCAGCAGTCTCCTTGACAGGGGAGGAGGAAACACCATATATTTT	CASSLLDRGGGNTIYF
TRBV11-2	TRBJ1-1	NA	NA	TGTGCCAGCAGCCCAATGGACGGGGGGAACACTGAAGCTTTCTTT	CASSPMDGGNTEAFF
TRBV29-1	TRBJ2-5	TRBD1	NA	TGCAGCGTTGGGGGACACGGGACAGGGCCCCAGTACTTC	CSVGGHGTGPQYF
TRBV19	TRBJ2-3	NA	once	TGTGCCAGTAGTATTAGCGGCCCACGGGATACGCAGTATTTT	CASSISGPRDTQYF
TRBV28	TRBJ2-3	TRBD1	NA	TGTGCCAGCAGTTTCAGGGGGCGAGTATTACCAGATACGCAGTATTTT	CASSFRGRVLPDTQYF
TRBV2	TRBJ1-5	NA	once	TGTGCCAGCAGTGAACGGCAGACTTATCAGCCCCAGCATTTT	CASSERQTYQPQHF
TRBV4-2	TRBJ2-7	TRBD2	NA	TGTGCCAGCAGCGAACCTAGCGGGAGCTACGAGCAGTACTTC	CASSEPSGSYEQYF
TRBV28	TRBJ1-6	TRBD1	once	TGTGCCAGCAGTTTGGACAGGGTTACGCCAGCCCTCCACTTT	CASSLDRVTPALHF